A single sample gave rise to the 24 T cell receptor beta chains below, sequenced in a study of blood T cell repertoires in COVID-19. Repertoires were generated with immunoSEQ multiplex PCR, while TCRdb's copy carries only in-frame clones and drops some. The data contain over 100,000 clones, approximately 80% of them singletons. The sequencing sample was made of peripheral blood. The receptors shown here come from a woman of 80 years or more with active or convalescent COVID-19.

The V call is TRBV2, the J call TRBJ1-5, with D perhaps TRBD1 (6 bases). CDR3 length: 12 amino acids. CDR1 and CDR2 (germline): SNHLY, FYNNEI. V gave up 7 bases and J gave up 2 bases, with 6 bases separating them. CDR3 loop: CASNRGNQPQHF. CDR3 in DNA: TGTGCCAGCAACAGGGGCAATCAGCCCCAGCATTTT.

The sample holds a few counts of this clone. The gene calls are TRBV4-1 and TRBJ1-1; 8 bases agree with TRBD1. This CDR3 is built from 15 residues. Germline V CDR1 and CDR2: MGHRA, YSYEKL. V shed 1 base, J shed 11 bases, and the junction held 12 bases outside the gene matches. The CDR3 loop reads CASSQASGTGVLAFF. CDR3 nucleotide sequence: TGCGCCAGCAGCCAAGCATCCGGGACAGGCGTTTTGGCTTTCTTT.

This chain links TRBV7-8 with TRBJ2-5; the D gene is possibly TRBD1 (6 bases). V was shortened by 6 bases and J by 1 base, with 12 bases between the two germline ends. The germline gives CDR1 SGHVS, CDR2 FQNEAQ. This CDR3 spans 14 amino acids. This chain's CDR3 is CASSPRTVQETQYF. The CDR3, as DNA: TGTGCCAGCAGTCCGAGGACAGTCCAAGAGACCCAGTACTTC.

The V and J genes are TRBV24-1 and TRBJ1-5; maybe TRBD1 (6 bases). Germline values: CDR1 KGHDR, CDR2 SFDVKD. V lost 4 bases and J lost 0, with 12 bases in between. The CDR3 loop spans 16 amino acids. CDR3 sequence reads: CATSDGDNYSNQPQHF. CDR3 sequence (DNA): TGTGCCACCAGTGACGGGGACAACTATAGCAATCAGCCCCAGCATTTT.

The chain couples TRBV5-1 to TRBJ2-7, with a tentative D call TRBD2 (6 bases). Trimming left V 5 bases short and J 3 bases short, with 12 bases between. Germline values: CDR1 SGHRS, CDR2 YFSETQ. The CDR3 length is 13 residues. The CDR3 sequence is CASSVWRGYEQYF. The CDR3, as DNA: TGCGCCAGCAGTGTTTGGCGGGGCTACGAGCAGTACTTC. Full variable domain (missing parts from reference TRBV5-1 and TRBJ2-7): KAGVTQTPRYLIKTRGQQVTLSCSPISGHRSVSWYQQTPGQGLQFLFEYFSETQRNKGNFPGRFSGRQFSNSRSEMNVSTLELGDSALYLCASSVWRGYEQYFGPGTRLTVT.

The chain carries TRBV10-3 and TRBJ2-2; D unclear. This CDR3 contains 15 residues. The V end was cut by 4 bases, the J end by 4 bases, with 13 bases between. CDR1 and CDR2 (germline): ENHRY, SYGVKD. CDR3 protein: CAISVLLGATGELFF. The CDR3 DNA is TGTGCCATCAGTGTTCTGCTGGGCGCCACCGGGGAGCTGTTTTTT.

This rearrangement joins TRBV9 to TRBJ2-3, with 10 bases lining up with TRBD2. The J segment lost 3 bases and the V segment lost 4 bases, leaving 8 bases of the junction unmatched. The germline gives CDR1 SGDLS, CDR2 YYNGEE. The CDR3 totals 16 residues. CDR3: CASSLSGLARTDTQYF. The CDR3 nucleotides read TGTGCCAGCAGCTTATCGGGACTAGCGAGAACAGATACGCAGTATTTT.

V and J are TRBV28 and TRBJ1-3; TRBD1 aligns across 8 bases. The CDR3 runs 15 residues. In germline, CDR1 is MDHEN, CDR2 SYDVKM. The J segment lost 0 bases and the V segment lost 6 bases, leaving 4 bases of the junction unmatched. CDR3: CASRGGQASGNTIYF. The CDR3 region has the DNA TGTGCCAGCAGGGGGGGACAGGCCTCTGGAAACACCATATATTTT.

This clone came up once. The V gene is TRBV30, the J gene TRBJ1-4, with 10 bases fitting TRBD1. The J segment lost 6 bases and the V segment lost 2 bases, leaving 3 bases of the junction unmatched. CDR3 length: 14 amino acids. CDR1 and CDR2 (germline): GTSNPN, SVGIG (reference sequence). In nucleotides, the CDR3 is TGTGCCTGGAGTAGGGGGACAGGGGATGAAAAACTGTTTTTT. Amino acids: CAWSRGTGDEKLFF.

In its sample, this clone was seen a few times. The chain has TRBV3-1 (or the pseudogene TRBV3-2) and TRBJ1-1, with 7 bases matching TRBD1. The trim removed 4 bases at V and 0 bases at J, leaving 5 bases unmatched. This CDR3 comprises 15 residues. Germline loops: CDR1 LGHDT, CDR2 YNNKEL (reference sequence). CDR3 in amino acids: CASSPTGTMNTEAFF. CDR3 sequence (DNA): TGTGCCAGCAGCCCGACAGGGACGATGAACACTGAAGCTTTCTTT.

The chain carries TRBV7-9 and TRBJ2-7; no clear D. CDR3 length: 13 residues. Per the germline V gene, CDR1 is SEHNR and CDR2 is FQNEAQ (reference sequence). Trimming took off 2 bases at V and 1 base at J, with 6 bases between the two ends. Here the CDR3 DNA reads TGTGCCAGCAGCTTACCGGAGTCCTACGAGCAGTACTTC. Translation: CASSLPESYEQYF.

The V and J genes are TRBV19 and TRBJ2-7, with 7 bases lining up with TRBD1. The V gene's germline CDR1 is LNHDA and CDR2 SQIVND (reference sequence). CDR3 size: 12 residues. V was pared by 10 bases and J by 4 bases, with 7 bases of the junction left unmatched. CDR3 in amino acids: CATRQGRYEQYF. CDR3 bases: TGTGCCACGCGACAGGGAAGATACGAGCAGTACTTC.

The V call is TRBV6-5, the J call TRBJ2-1; TRBD2 might be the D (6 bases). Trimming left V 2 bases short and J 10 bases short, with 12 bases between. Germline V gene sequence: CDR1 MNHEY, CDR2 SVGAGI. The CDR3 has 13 amino acids. CDR3 in DNA: TGTGCCAGCAGTTACACTGGCGGGACGGAGCAGTTCTTC. It codes for CASSYTGGTEQFF.

This clone was seen once. The rearrangement joins TRBV2 to TRBJ2-7; 9 bases are a match to TRBD2. Germline V CDR1 and CDR2: SNHLY, FYNNEI. After removal of 7 bases from V and 3 bases from J, the junction contained 10 bases not matched to a gene. The CDR3 sequence is 15 residues long. CDR3 nucleotides: TGTGCCAGCAATCTTCTCGGGACTAGCAACTACGAGCAGTACTTC. Its translation is CASNLLGTSNYEQYF.

V usage is TRBV19 and J usage is TRBJ1-2; 7 positions match TRBD1. Germline CDR1 LNHDA, CDR2 SQIVND (reference sequence). V lost 5 bases, J lost 7 bases, and 10 bases stayed unmatched. CDR3 length: 14 amino acids. The CDR3 region has the DNA TGTGCCAGTAGTCTCCTAGGACAGGTCTCTGGCTACACCTTC. This translates into CASSLLGQVSGYTF.

The rearrangement links TRBV20-1 to TRBJ2-3; D is undetermined. CDR3 length equals 11 residues. Trimming cost V 5 bases and J 6 bases, with 9 bases left between them. Germline assignment: CDR1 DFQATT and CDR2 SNEGSKA (reference sequence). In DNA, the CDR3 is TGCAGTGCTCCCAGGCCGGATACGCAGTATTTT. It translates to CSAPRPDTQYF.

This chain links TRBV20-1 with TRBJ1-1; the D is unclear. Per the germline V gene, CDR1 is DFQATT and CDR2 is SNEGSKA (reference sequence). The CDR3 covers 11 residues. The CDR3 reads CRLAGGTEAFF. In DNA form, the CDR3 reads TGCAGGCTAGCAGGAGGCACTGAAGCTTTCTTT.

V gene TRBV21-1 combines with J gene TRBJ2-1; TRBD2, the table's D call, lacks a check against the DNA. TRBV21-1 is flagged as a pseudogene. This CDR3 has 14 residues. The CDR3 here is CASSSGGYHNEQFF. The CDR3 coding sequence is TGTGCCAGCAGTAGCGGAGGGTATCACAATGAGCAGTTCTTC.

The V and J genes are TRBV19 and TRBJ1-1; D might be TRBD1 (5 bases). CDR3 length: 14 residues. The germline V and J ends were trimmed by 5 bases and 4 bases, with 14 bases remaining between them. CDR1 and CDR2 (germline): LNHDA, SQIVND (reference sequence). The CDR3 nucleotides read TGTGCCAGTAGTTTGATGGGGGGAGGCACTGAAGCTTTCTTT. Protein product: CASSLMGGGTEAFF.

The chain joins TRBV7-2 to TRBJ2-5, with 13 bases that match TRBD2. J lost 1 base, V lost 3 bases, and 5 bases had no gene match. The CDR3 is 17 amino acids. Germline-derived CDR1 and CDR2 are SGHTA and FQGNSA. CDR3 protein: CASSLGLAGRLQETQYF. The CDR3 bases are TGTGCCAGCAGCTTGGGACTAGCGGGGCGCCTCCAAGAGACCCAGTACTTC.

The chain links TRBV5-6 to TRBJ2-2; perhaps TRBD1 as D (6 bases). The V gene lost 0 bases and the J gene lost 5 bases, with 8 bases spanning the gap. Germline lookup yields CDR1 SGHDT and CDR2 YYEEEE. CDR3 length equals 14 residues. CDR3 sequence: CASSLDTGTGELFF. The CDR3 DNA reads TGTGCCAGCAGCTTGGACACAGGGACCGGGGAGCTGTTTTTT. Supplemented by reference TRBV5-6 and TRBJ2-2, the full variable domain reads DAGVTQSPTHLIKTRGQQVTLRCSPKSGHDTVSWYQQALGQGPQFIFQYYEEEERQRGNFPDRFSGHQFPNYSSELNVNALLLGDSALYLCASSLDTGTGELFFGEGSRLTVL.

In this sample, this clone turned up once. The rearrangement uses TRBV6-5 and TRBJ2-1; D may be TRBD2 (6 bases). CDR1 MNHEY and CDR2 SVGAGI come from the germline V gene. The V end was cut by 5 bases, the J end by 2 bases, with 10 bases between. This CDR3 is built from 14 residues. CDR3 coding DNA: TGTGCCAGCAGTAGGACGGGAGCCTACAATGAGCAGTTCTTC. Protein sequence: CASSRTGAYNEQFF.

The genes are TRBV10-3 and TRBJ2-2; 8 nucleotides align to TRBD2. The CDR3 runs to 14 residues. Losses at the gene ends were 9 bases for V and 2 bases for J; bases not matched to a gene: 5. The germline V gene encodes CDR1 ENHRY and CDR2 SYGVKD. The CDR3 reads CAITSGLNTGELFF. The CDR3 bases are TGTGCCATTACTAGCGGCCTTAACACCGGGGAGCTGTTTTTT.

The chain uses TRBV27 and TRBJ1-5; no clear D gene. Germline lookup yields CDR1 MNHEY and CDR2 SMNVEV (reference sequence). The V end was cut by 11 bases, the J end by 3 bases, with 11 bases between. The CDR3 spans 12 residues. As DNA, the CDR3 is TGTGCCGCTGGTGGAGTCAATCAGCCCCAGCATTTT. It is translated as CAAGGVNQPQHF.